This T cell receptor (beta chain) was found in a study of human versus mouse CDR3 diversity and MHC coevolution (TCRdb year 2017). About the investigation overall: The immunoSEQ assay was reported to detect one in 200,000 T cells and to minimize multiplex PCR amplification bias. Human naive CD4 T cell repertoires were used as a reference for TCR selection on multiple MHC II alleles and were compared with human-TCR-locus transgenic mice carrying single MHC II. The human cohort comprised three healthy volunteer blood donors, one aged 30 to 40, one aged 40 to 49 and one aged 60 to 70 at collection. Across mouse and human samples, each sample had between about 0.6 x 10^7 and 1.7 x 10^7 valid reads. On the study overall, not on this receptor specifically: Two of the three human donors showed the lowest clonal inequality scores among all compared groups. The largest TCR beta repertoire according to iCHAO1 estimates belonged to humans, at some 1.5 million clonotypes, a result attributed likely to selection by multiple MHC II molecules. Repertoire diversity was not considered directly comparable between humans and mice because human T cells were selected on a handful of MHC II alleles. On average, humans had more CDR3 deletions and insertions than mice, indicating greater exonuclease and TdT activity.

The QIAGEN blood and tissue kit was used to extract genomic DNA from the sorted cells, and that DNA was then quantified on a NanoDrop 1000. TCR alpha and beta chains were deep sequenced and quantified on the immunoSEQ platform using multiplex PCR of genomic DNA. Per the authors' processing: IMGT gene and region definitions were used for annotation of the TCR sequences. Out-of-frame rearrangements served as a stand-in for the preselection repertoire and were compared with in-frame clonotypes. Repertoire size was estimated with the iCHAO1 estimator supplied with the immunoSEQ platform. Clonal inequality was measured with a Gini index on in-frame amino acid clonotypes, based on the Lorenz curve. The intersect function in the R package tcR was used to count shared clonotypes, while the Jaccard index served to score similarity. The R prcomp function was used without normalization to run principal component analysis of V, J and V-J usage frequencies. The clones in this table, taken by TCRdb from immuneACCESS, are in-frame only. Not every clone is retained; where verified, under half of the shortfall comes from an unresolved V gene, and the cause of the rest is unknown. That table supplies the V and J calls and clone size; D and trimming were determined from the DNA. Counted in this sample were some 60,000 clones; around 94% of them appeared once. Approximately 17% of the sample goes to the ten largest clones.

Spanning cysteine to phenylalanine, the CDR3 consists of 12 amino acids. The DNA shown is the 36-base CDR3, in frame from base 1. The germline V gene sets CDR1 to SQVTM and CDR2 to ANQGSEA. The junction shows trimming of 5 bases on V and 4 bases on J, and the gene matches do not reach 5 bases of it. Fluorescence-activated cell sorting was used to pull naive CD4 T cells, meaning cells that were CD45RO-negative and CD62L-positive, out of the PBMCs. Approximately 46 ml of fresh peripheral blood was collected from each donor, and PBMCs were isolated by Ficoll density centrifugation. All samples were sorted on a FACSAria III instrument and reached purity above 85%. Worth noting for this clone: The antigen it recognizes is unknown. Nothing much larger sits one base from this clone, and base qualities are not available.

The source is a person between 55 and 69 years old in good health. The source material was naive CD4+ T cells from blood. Explained via the paper, the cell subset or site label denotes: CD45RO-negative CD62L-positive naive CD4 T cells. The chain was built from TRBV29-1 and TRBJ2-7; 7 junctional bases match TRBD1. The CDR3 protein is CSVQSQGYEQYF. DNA sequence: TGCAGCGTTCAGTCACAGGGGTACGAGCAGTACTTC.